This T cell receptor beta chain was retrieved from a study of technical replicates of blood from a few donors. Using immunoSEQ multiplex PCR, the repertoire was profiled, and TCRdb retains in-frame clones only, with some absent. The repertoire holds tens of thousands of clones, with roughly 92% as singletons. The length of the CDR3 is 13 residues. V dropped 4 bases and J dropped 5 bases, with 12 bases sitting between them. The germline V gene encodes CDR1 MGHRA and CDR2 YSYEKL. The J gene is TRBJ2-7, the V gene TRBV4-1, with D maybe TRBD1 (6 bases). The receptor was isolated from a human donor in good health. The sample was T cells isolated from PBMCs. The DNA of the CDR3 is TGCGCCAGCAGCCCCCAGGGGCAGGACGAGCAGTACTTC. Translated, it gives CASSPQGQDEQYF.